These T cell receptor beta chains were read from a single sample in a study of blood T cell repertoires in COVID-19. Profiling relied on immunoSEQ multiplex PCR, and the TCRdb table lists in-frame clones only, not all of them. Found here are approximately 64,000 clones, roughly 86% of them singletons; the top ten hold roughly 0.83%. Specimen: peripheral blood. The receptors here all came from a woman aged 70-85 years with acute or convalescent COVID-19. CDR3s include the opening cysteine and the closing phenylalanine or tryptophan. Each record gives: D gene, CDR3 length, V gene, J gene, CDR3 DNA, CDR3 protein. D genes are given only for firm matches.

>-|11|TRBV14|TRBJ2-7
TGTGCCAGCAGCCAAGCTAACGAGCAGTACTTC
CASSQANEQYF
>TRBD1|15|TRBV24-1|TRBJ2-3
TGTGCCACCAGTGAATCCGGGACAGGGACAGATACGCAGTATTTT
CATSESGTGTDTQYF
>TRBD2|17|TRBV28|TRBJ2-3
TGTGCCAGCAGGATTAGCGGGAGGGCCCGAAGCACAGATACGCAGTATTTT
CASRISGRARSTDTQYF
>-|14|TRBV18|TRBJ1-1
TGTGCCAGCTCACCGGGACACCCGAACACTGAAGCTTTCTTT
CASSPGHPNTEAFF
>TRBD1|18|TRBV30|TRBJ1-1
TGTGCCTGGAGTCCGATAAACAGGGGAGGCCTGATGAACACTGAAGCTTTCTTT
CAWSPINRGGLMNTEAFF
>TRBD1|15|TRBV5-6|TRBJ1-5
TGTGCCAGCAGCTTTGGGGACAGCCGTTCGGAGCCCCAGCATTTT
CASSFGDSRSEPQHF
>TRBD1|14|TRBV6-5|TRBJ2-5
TGTGCCAGCAGTTACTCGAACAGGGGAGAGACCCAGTACTTC
CASSYSNRGETQYF
>-|13|TRBV28|TRBJ2-7
TGTGCCAGCAGAAGTAGCGGATCCTACGAGCAGTACTTC
CASRSSGSYEQYF
>-|16|TRBV6-5|TRBJ2-7
TGTGCCAGCAGTTACCACATGACAGCCGATGGTTACGAGCAGTACTTC
CASSYHMTADGYEQYF
>-|14|TRBV5-1|TRBJ1-1
TGCGCCAGCAGCTTGCGGTCAGGGGATAGCGAAGCTTTCTTT
CASSLRSGDSEAFF